This T cell receptor beta chain derives from a study of blood T cell repertoires in COVID-19. Assay: immunoSEQ multiplex PCR; the TCRdb copy retains only in-frame clones and omits some. The sample holds 100,000 to 150,000 clones; around 80% are singletons and the top ten take roughly 2.3%. The germline V gene encodes CDR1 DFQATT and CDR2 SNEGSKA (reference sequence). There are 11 residues in the CDR3. V lost 6 bases, J lost 6 bases, and 11 bases lay in between. The receptor comes from a man aged 40-55 years with acute COVID-19. The material sequenced was PBMCs or T cells enriched from blood (not recorded which). The chain recombines TRBV20-1 with TRBJ1-2, with D perhaps TRBD1 (6 bases). The CDR3 loop reads CSAGGGNGYTF. CDR3 coding DNA: TGCAGTGCAGGGGGAGGGAATGGCTACACCTTC.